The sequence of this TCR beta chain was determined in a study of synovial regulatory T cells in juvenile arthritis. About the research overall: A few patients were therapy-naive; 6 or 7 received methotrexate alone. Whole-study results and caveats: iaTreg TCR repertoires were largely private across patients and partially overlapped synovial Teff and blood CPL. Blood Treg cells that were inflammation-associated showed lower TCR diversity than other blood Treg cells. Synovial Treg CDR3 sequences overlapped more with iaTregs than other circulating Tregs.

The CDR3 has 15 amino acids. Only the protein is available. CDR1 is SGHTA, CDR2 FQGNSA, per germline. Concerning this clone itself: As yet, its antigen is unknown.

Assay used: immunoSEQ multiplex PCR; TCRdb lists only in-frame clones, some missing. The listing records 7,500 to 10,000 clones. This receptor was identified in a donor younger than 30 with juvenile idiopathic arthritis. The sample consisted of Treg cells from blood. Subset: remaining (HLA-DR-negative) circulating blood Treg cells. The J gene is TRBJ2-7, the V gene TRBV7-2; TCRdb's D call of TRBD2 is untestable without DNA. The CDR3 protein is CASSFRREGSYEQYF. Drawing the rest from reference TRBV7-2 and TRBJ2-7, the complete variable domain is GAGVSQSPSNKVTEKGKDVELRCDPISGHTALYWYRQSLGQGLEFLIYFQGNSAPDKSGLPSDRFSAERTGGSVSTLTIQRTQQEDSAVYLCASSFRREGSYEQYFGPGTRLTVT.